Given below is one T cell receptor (beta chain) in context. Its antigen is as yet unknown. The data were taken from a study of OX40 agonist ivuxolimab in advanced cancers. For the study at large: The treatment was a fully human IgG2 OX40 agonist, ivuxolimab. People in dose escalation had one of these cancers: hepatocellular carcinoma, melanoma, renal cell or head and neck cancer. Whole-study results and caveats: Individuals who were partial responders at 0.1-3.0 mg/kg had clonal expansion that ranked among the lowest. Certain nonresponders likewise exhibited a low normalized T-cell clonal expansion.

Only in-frame clones appear in the TCRdb table, and some are missing; sequencing was by immunoSEQ multiplex PCR. The sample shows 63,000 or so clones, approximately 88% of them seen only once. This CDR3 has 15 amino acids. Germline-derived CDR1 and CDR2 are SGHRS and YFSETQ. The V and J ends lost 2 bases and 7 bases, in that order; junction bases with no gene match: 9. V gene TRBV5-1 combines with J gene TRBJ1-2; 9 positions match TRBD1. The receptor was isolated from an adult with an advanced solid tumor such as melanoma, head and neck, liver or kidney cancer. The material was CD4+ or CD8+ T cells sorted from blood, obtained in a trial of the OX40 agonist ivuxolimab. The CDR3: CASSLSTGGSRGYTF. DNA for the CDR3: TGCGCCAGCAGCTTATCGACAGGGGGAAGTCGTGGCTACACCTTC.